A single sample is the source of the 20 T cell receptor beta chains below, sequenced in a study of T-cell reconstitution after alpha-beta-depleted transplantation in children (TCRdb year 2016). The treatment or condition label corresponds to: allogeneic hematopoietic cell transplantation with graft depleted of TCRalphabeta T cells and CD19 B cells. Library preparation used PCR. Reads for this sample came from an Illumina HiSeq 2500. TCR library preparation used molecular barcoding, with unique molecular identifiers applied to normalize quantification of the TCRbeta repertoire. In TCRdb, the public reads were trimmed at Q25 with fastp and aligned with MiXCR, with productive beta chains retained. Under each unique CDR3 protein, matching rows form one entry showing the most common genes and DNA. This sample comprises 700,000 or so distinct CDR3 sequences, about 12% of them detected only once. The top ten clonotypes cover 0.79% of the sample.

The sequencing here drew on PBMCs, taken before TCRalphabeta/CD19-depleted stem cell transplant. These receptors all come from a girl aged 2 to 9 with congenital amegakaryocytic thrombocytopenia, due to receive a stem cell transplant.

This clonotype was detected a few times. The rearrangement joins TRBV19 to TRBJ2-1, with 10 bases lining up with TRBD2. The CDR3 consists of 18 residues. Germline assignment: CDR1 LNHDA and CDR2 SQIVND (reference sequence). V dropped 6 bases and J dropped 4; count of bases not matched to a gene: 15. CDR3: CASSLLLLAGLSYNEQFF. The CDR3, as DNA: TGTGCCAGTAGCCTCCTCCTACTAGCGGGACTCTCTTACAATGAGCAGTTCTTC. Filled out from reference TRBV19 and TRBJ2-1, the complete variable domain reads DGGITQSPKYLFRKEGQNVTLSCEQNLNHDAMYWYRQDPGQGLRLIYYSQIVNDFQKGDIAEGYSVSREKKESFPLTVTSAQKNPTAFYLCASSLLLLAGLSYNEQFFGPGTRLTVL.

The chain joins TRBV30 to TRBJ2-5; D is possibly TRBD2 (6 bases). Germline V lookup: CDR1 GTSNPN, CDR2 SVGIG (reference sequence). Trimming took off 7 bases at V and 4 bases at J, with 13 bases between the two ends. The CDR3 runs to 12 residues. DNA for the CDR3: TGTGCCTTGGCCCACGGGGGAGAGACCCAGTACTTC. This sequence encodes CALAHGGETQYF.

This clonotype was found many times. As DNA, the CDR3 is TGCGCCAGCAGCTTGGCACCAGAAGGGACCGGGGAGCTGTTTTTT. It translates to CASSLAPEGTGELFF. The J gene is TRBJ2-2, the V gene TRBV5-1; no clear D. Germline lookup yields CDR1 SGHRS and CDR2 YFSETQ. Trimming removed 0 bases from V and 5 bases from J, with 11 bases in between. CDR3 size: 15 residues.

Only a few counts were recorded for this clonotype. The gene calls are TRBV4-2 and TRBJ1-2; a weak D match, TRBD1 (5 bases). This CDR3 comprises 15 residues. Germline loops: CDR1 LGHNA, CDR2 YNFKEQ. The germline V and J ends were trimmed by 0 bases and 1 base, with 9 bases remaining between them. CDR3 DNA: TGTGCCAGCAGCCAAGACAGGGAGGGTAACTATGGCTACACCTTC. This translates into CASSQDREGNYGYTF.

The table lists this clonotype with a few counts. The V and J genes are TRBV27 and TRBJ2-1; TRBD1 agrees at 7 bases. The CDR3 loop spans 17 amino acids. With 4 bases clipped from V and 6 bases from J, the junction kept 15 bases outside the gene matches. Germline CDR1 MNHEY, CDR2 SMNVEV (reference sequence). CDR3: CASSSAILRDRPNEQFF. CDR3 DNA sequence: TGTGCCAGCAGTTCTGCTATCCTCCGGGACAGACCCAATGAGCAGTTCTTC.

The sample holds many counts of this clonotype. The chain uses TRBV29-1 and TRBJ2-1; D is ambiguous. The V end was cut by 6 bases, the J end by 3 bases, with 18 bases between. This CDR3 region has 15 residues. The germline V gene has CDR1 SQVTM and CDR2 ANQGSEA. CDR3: CSVTSFQIVYNEQFF. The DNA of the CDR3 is TGCAGCGTCACCTCGTTTCAGATAGTCTACAATGAGCAGTTCTTC.

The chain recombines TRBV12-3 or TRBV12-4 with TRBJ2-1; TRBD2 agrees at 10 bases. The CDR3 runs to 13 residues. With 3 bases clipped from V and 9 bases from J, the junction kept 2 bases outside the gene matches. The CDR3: CASSLLAGAEQFF. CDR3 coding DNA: TGTGCCAGCAGTTTGCTAGCGGGAGCTGAGCAGTTCTTC.

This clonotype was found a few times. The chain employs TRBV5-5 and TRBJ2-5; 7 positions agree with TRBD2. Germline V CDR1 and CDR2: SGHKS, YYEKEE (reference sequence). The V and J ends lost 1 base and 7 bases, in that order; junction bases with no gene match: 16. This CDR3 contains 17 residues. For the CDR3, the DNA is TGTGCCAGCAGCTTGCGACCGGGAGGTACAATTATAGGGACCCAGTACTTC. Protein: CASSLRPGGTIIGTQYF.

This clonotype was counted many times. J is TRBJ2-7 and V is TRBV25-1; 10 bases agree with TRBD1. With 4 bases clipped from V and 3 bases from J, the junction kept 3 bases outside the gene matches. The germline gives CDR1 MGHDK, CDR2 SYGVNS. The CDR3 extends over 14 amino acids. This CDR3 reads CASSVDRGLYEQYF. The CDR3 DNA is TGTGCCAGCAGTGTAGACAGGGGGCTCTACGAGCAGTACTTC.

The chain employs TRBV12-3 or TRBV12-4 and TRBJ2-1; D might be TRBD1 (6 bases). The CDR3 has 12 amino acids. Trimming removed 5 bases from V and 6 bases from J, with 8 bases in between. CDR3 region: CASSRDINEQFF. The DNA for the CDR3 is TGTGCCAGCAGTCGGGACATCAATGAGCAGTTCTTC.

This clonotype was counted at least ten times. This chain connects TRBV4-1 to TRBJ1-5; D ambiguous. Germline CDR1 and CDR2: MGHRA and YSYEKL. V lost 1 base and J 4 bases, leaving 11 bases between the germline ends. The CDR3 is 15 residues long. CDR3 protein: CASSQGETQNQPQHF. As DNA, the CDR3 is TGCGCCAGCAGCCAAGGGGAAACCCAAAATCAGCCCCAGCATTTT.

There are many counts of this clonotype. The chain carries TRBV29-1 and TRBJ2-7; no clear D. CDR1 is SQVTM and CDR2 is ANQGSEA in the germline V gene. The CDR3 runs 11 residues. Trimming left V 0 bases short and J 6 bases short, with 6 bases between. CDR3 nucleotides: TGCAGCGTTGAAGACGAGTTCGAGCAGTACTTC. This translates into CSVEDEFEQYF.

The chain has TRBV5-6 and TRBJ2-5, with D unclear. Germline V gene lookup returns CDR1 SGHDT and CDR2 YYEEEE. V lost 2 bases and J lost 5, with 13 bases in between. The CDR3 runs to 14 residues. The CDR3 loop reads CASSFIPVRETQYF. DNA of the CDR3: TGTGCCAGCAGCTTTATACCCGTAAGGGAGACCCAGTACTTC.

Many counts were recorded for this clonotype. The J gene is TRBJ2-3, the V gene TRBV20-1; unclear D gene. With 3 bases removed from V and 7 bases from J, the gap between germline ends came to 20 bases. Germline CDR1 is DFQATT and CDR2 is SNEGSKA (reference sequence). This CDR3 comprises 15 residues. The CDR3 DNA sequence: TGCAGTGCTAGGGATGGGGATACTTGGTGGTATACGCAGTATTTT. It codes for CSARDGDTWWYTQYF.

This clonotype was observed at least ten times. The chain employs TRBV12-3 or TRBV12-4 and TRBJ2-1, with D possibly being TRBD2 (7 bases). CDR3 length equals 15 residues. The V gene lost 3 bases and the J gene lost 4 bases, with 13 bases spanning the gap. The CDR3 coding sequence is TGTGCCAGCAGTTTTATCGGGGGGCAGTACAATGAGCAGTTCTTC. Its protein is CASSFIGGQYNEQFF.

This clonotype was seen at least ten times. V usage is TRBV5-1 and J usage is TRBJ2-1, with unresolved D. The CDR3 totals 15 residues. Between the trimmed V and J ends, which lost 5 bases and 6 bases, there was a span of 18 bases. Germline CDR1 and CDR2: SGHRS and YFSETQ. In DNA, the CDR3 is TGCGCCAGCAGAGAGGTAGTGTCCCTACTCAATGAGCAGTTCTTC. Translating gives CASREVVSLLNEQFF.

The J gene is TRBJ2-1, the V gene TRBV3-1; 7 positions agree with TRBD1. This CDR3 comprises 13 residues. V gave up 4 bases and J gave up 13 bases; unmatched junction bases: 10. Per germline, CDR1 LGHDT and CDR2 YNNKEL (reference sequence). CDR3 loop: CASSRTLRDRQFF. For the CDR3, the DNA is TGTGCCAGCAGCCGAACCCTCCGGGACAGACAGTTCTTC.

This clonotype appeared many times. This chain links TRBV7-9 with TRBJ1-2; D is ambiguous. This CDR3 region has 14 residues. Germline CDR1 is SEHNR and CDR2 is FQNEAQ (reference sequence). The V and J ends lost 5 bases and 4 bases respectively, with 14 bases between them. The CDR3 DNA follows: TGTGCCAGCAGCCCTACTTCGGTTGGCTATGGCTACACCTTC. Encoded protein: CASSPTSVGYGYTF.

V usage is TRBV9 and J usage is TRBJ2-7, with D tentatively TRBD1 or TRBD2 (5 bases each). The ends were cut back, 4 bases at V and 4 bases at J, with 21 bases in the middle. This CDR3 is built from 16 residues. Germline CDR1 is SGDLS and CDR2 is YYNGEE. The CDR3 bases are TGTGCCAGCAGCCTAGACCCGTTTACGGGGCGATACGAGCAGTACTTC. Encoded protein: CASSLDPFTGRYEQYF.

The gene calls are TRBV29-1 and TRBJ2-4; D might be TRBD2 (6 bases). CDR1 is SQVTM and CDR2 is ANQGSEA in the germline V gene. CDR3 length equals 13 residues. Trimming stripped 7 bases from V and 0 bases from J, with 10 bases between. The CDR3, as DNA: TGCAGCGGGATAGCGGTAGCCAAAAACATTCAGTACTTC. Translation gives CSGIAVAKNIQYF. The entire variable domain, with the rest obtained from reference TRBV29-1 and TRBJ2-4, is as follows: SAVISQKPSRDICQRGTSLTIQCQVDSQVTMMFWYRQQPGQSLTLIATANQGSEATYESGFVIDKFPISRPNLTFSTLTVSNMSPEDSSIYLCSGIAVAKNIQYFGAGTRLSVL.